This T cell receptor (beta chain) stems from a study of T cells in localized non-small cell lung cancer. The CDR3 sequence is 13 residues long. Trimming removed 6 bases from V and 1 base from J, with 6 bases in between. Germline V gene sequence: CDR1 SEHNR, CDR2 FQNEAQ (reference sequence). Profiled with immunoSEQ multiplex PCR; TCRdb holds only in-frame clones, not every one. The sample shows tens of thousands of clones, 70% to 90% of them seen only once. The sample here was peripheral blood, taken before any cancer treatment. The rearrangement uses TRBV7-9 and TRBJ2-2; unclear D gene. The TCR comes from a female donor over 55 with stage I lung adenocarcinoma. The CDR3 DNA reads TGTGCCAGCAGTTGGGAGAACACCGGGGAGCTGTTTTTT. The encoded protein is CASSWENTGELFF.